The next 23 T cell receptor beta chains were all read from a single sample in a study of T-cell memory formation after mild COVID-19. Via MiXCR, TCRdb re-called the 5' RACE reads, giving one row per CDR3 protein. Of fewer than 650,000 distinct CDR3 sequences detected, approximately 21% appear once; the ten largest clones hold around 8.4%. Sequencing was carried out using PBMCs or a T cell subset sorted from them (not recorded which). The origin of the receptors is an adult woman who had mild COVID-19 (a few samples of this study predate the infection). Cell type and time point are not known.

J is TRBJ2-3 and V is TRBV5-1; 9 bases fit TRBD1. J was trimmed by 5 bases and V by 4 bases; bases with no gene match: 8. From germline, CDR1 is SGHRS and CDR2 YFSETQ. The CDR3 contains 15 residues. CDR3 in DNA: TGCGCCAGCAGCCCGGGACAGGGTAGTTTAGATACGCAGTATTTT. Its protein is CASSPGQGSLDTQYF.

The chain carries TRBV10-2 and TRBJ2-7; a weak D match, TRBD2 (6 bases). V dropped 3 bases and J dropped 9 bases, with 9 bases sitting between them. This CDR3 region has 11 residues. CDR1 is WSHSY and CDR2 is SAAADI in the germline V gene. CDR3 protein: CASSELAGQYF. CDR3 DNA sequence: TGCGCCAGCAGTGAACTAGCTGGGCAGTACTTC.

The rearrangement uses TRBV7-9 and TRBJ1-2; 9 nucleotides agree with TRBD1. Germline V gene lookup returns CDR1 SEHNR and CDR2 FQNEAQ (reference sequence). CDR3 length equals 15 residues. With 5 bases clipped from V and 4 bases from J, the junction kept 8 bases outside the gene matches. The CDR3 loop reads CASSPRTGARYGYTF. The CDR3 region has the DNA TGTGCCAGCAGCCCCAGGACAGGGGCCCGCTATGGCTACACCTTC. Looking up the rest from reference TRBV7-9 and TRBJ1-2 gives the full variable domain: DTGVSQNPRHKITKRGQNVTFRCDPISEHNRLYWYRQTLGQGPEFLTYFQNEAQLEKSRLLSDRFSAERPKGSFSTLEIQRTEQGDSAMYLCASSPRTGARYGYTFGSGTRLTVV.

This clonotype was found many times. V is TRBV20-1 and J is TRBJ2-3; TRBD2 aligns across 14 bases. Trimming cost V 2 bases and J 6 bases; bases outside gene matches: 10. The CDR3 is 17 amino acids. CDR1 is DFQATT, CDR2 SNEGSKA, per germline (reference sequence). The CDR3 reads CSARTPGTSGSTDTQYF. CDR3 coding DNA: TGCAGTGCTAGAACCCCCGGGACTAGCGGGAGTACCGATACGCAGTATTTT.

The genes are TRBV7-3 and TRBJ2-1, with 10 positions matching TRBD2. Germline assignment: CDR1 SGHTA and CDR2 FQGTGA. The CDR3 spans 17 residues. Trimming at V came to 5 bases and at J to 2 bases, leaving 9 bases not matched to a gene. In DNA, the CDR3 is TGTGCCAGCAGCCCCAACGCGCTAGCGGGGGCCTACAATGAGCAGTTCTTC. Translated, it gives CASSPNALAGAYNEQFF.

V and J are TRBV12-3 or TRBV12-4 and TRBJ2-1; 9 bases are a match to TRBD2. V shed 7 bases, J shed 7 bases, and the junction held 11 bases outside the gene matches. The CDR3 is 15 amino acids. The CDR3 DNA reads as TGTGCCAGCACTTTGGCGGGAGGGCCGCGAAATGAGCAGTTCTTC. Amino acid sequence: CASTLAGGPRNEQFF.

CDR3 amino acids: CASSILGGEEAFF. For the CDR3, the DNA is TGCGCCAGCAGTATCTTAGGTGGAGAAGAAGCTTTCTTT. This sequence joins TRBV5-1 and TRBJ1-1; D unclear. Germline V gives CDR1 SGHRS, CDR2 YFSETQ. V lost 5 bases and J lost 8, with 16 bases in between. This CDR3 has 13 residues.

This clonotype was detected only a few times. The chain carries TRBV18 and TRBJ2-1; 8 positions match TRBD2. Losses at the gene ends were 1 base for V and 3 bases for J; bases not matched to a gene: 5. The CDR3 is 16 residues long. Germline CDR1 and CDR2: KGHSH and LQKENI. CDR3 sequence reads: CASSPLLSGSYNEQFF. In DNA form, the CDR3 reads TGTGCCAGCTCACCACTTTTAAGCGGGAGCTACAATGAGCAGTTCTTC.

This clonotype was seen a few times. The genes are TRBV20-1 and TRBJ2-5; D perhaps matches TRBD1 (5 bases). Trimming took 5 bases from V and 1 from J, leaving 5 bases between them. Germline CDR1 DFQATT, CDR2 SNEGSKA (reference sequence). CDR3 length: 11 amino acids. The CDR3 DNA follows: TGCAGTGCTGGGGCCCAAGAGACCCAGTACTTC. As protein: CSAGAQETQYF.

The chain combines TRBV9 with TRBJ2-3; TRBD1 agrees at 9 bases. Germline lookup yields CDR1 SGDLS and CDR2 YYNGEE. The CDR3 runs 16 residues. V dropped 0 bases and J dropped 0; count of bases not matched to a gene: 2. The CDR3 region has the DNA TGTGCCAGCAGCGTAGAGGGACAGGGTAGCACAGATACGCAGTATTTT. Encoded protein: CASSVEGQGSTDTQYF.

This rearrangement joins TRBV20-1 to TRBJ2-5, with D possibly being TRBD1 or TRBD2 (7 bases each). The V gene's germline CDR1 is DFQATT and CDR2 SNEGSKA (reference sequence). V dropped 8 bases and J dropped 2 bases, with 24 bases sitting between them. The CDR3 consists of 16 residues. CDR3 sequence (DNA): TGCAGTACAGGGGCACTTTCGGGGGGCCCACAAGAGACCCAGTACTTC. Translating gives CSTGALSGGPQETQYF.

This clonotype was seen repeatedly, ten times or more. The J gene is TRBJ2-1, the V gene TRBV9; unclear D gene. This CDR3 has 17 residues. Germline V gene lookup returns CDR1 SGDLS and CDR2 YYNGEE. The V gene lost 0 bases and the J gene lost 0 bases, with 13 bases spanning the gap. The CDR3, as DNA: TGTGCCAGCAGCGTAGCCGGTGTGGGCCTCTCCTACAATGAGCAGTTCTTC. Translating gives CASSVAGVGLSYNEQFF.

The gene calls are TRBV20-1 and TRBJ2-7, with 10 bases fitting TRBD2. J gave up 0 bases and V 4 bases, and 9 bases lay outside the gene matches. The CDR3 consists of 16 residues. Germline V lookup: CDR1 DFQATT, CDR2 SNEGSKA (reference sequence). CDR3 DNA: TGCAGTGCTACCCCGTGGCTAGCGGGAGACTCCTACGAGCAGTACTTC. Protein product: CSATPWLAGDSYEQYF.

V and J are TRBV7-9 and TRBJ2-1, with TRBD1 matching over 11 bases. The CDR3 extends over 15 amino acids. Germline V lookup: CDR1 SEHNR, CDR2 FQNEAQ (reference sequence). V dropped 4 bases and J dropped 7; count of bases not matched to a gene: 6. Here the CDR3 reads CASSSGQGAGNEQFF. CDR3 DNA sequence: TGTGCCAGCAGCTCCGGACAGGGGGCGGGTAATGAGCAGTTCTTC.

The gene calls are TRBV6-6 and TRBJ1-2; 7 nucleotides align to TRBD1. In germline, CDR1 is MNHNY, CDR2 SVGAGI (reference sequence). This CDR3 has 15 amino acids. V trimming: 5 bases; J trimming: 5 bases; junction bases outside the gene matches: 11. The CDR3 sequence: CASSPPDRARYGYTF. The CDR3, as DNA: TGTGCCAGCAGTCCCCCTGACAGGGCGAGGTATGGCTACACCTTC.

This clonotype occurred a few times. This chain joins TRBV6-7 and TRBJ2-7; 8 bases align to TRBD1. TRBV6-7 is annotated as an ORF whose role is uncertain. V lost 6 bases, J lost 2 bases, and 6 bases stayed unmatched. This CDR3 is 14 amino acids long. The CDR3 DNA follows: TGTGCCAGCAGAGAGGGACAGGTGGCCTACGAGCAGTACTTC. Translated: CASREGQVAYEQYF.

This clonotype was seen more than once but under ten times. The rearrangement joins TRBV20-1 to TRBJ2-2; possibly TRBD1 for D (6 bases). CDR1 and CDR2 (germline): DFQATT, SNEGSKA (reference sequence). V was shortened by 3 bases and J by 4 bases, with 15 bases between the two germline ends. The CDR3 length is 15 residues. The CDR3 nucleotides read TGCAGTGCTAGCAAAACGGACAGATCCACCGGGGAGCTGTTTTTT. Its translation: CSASKTDRSTGELFF.

The rearrangement uses TRBV7-2 and TRBJ2-5; D might be TRBD1 or TRBD2, each matching 5 bases. V was clipped by 2 bases and J by 2 bases, with 15 bases between them. The germline gives CDR1 SGHTA, CDR2 FQGNSA. The CDR3 has 16 residues. DNA of the CDR3: TGTGCCAGCAGCTTATTGGGGGTCGGGGCACAAGAGACCCAGTACTTC. Amino acids: CASSLLGVGAQETQYF.

This rearrangement joins TRBV15 to TRBJ2-2, with D possibly matching TRBD1 (6 bases). Germline values: CDR1 LNHNV, CDR2 YYDKDF (reference sequence). The CDR3 has 16 amino acids. Trimming pared 4 bases from V and 3 bases from J, leaving 15 bases between. The CDR3 region has the DNA TGTGCCACCAGCACCCCCCGGGACACATACACCGGGGAGCTGTTTTTT. It translates to CATSTPRDTYTGELFF.

This clonotype came up a few times. The CDR3 DNA reads as TGTGCCAGTAGTATCGGCCAGGTCGGGACCTACGAGCAGTACTTC. Amino acid sequence: CASSIGQVGTYEQYF. This sequence joins TRBV19 and TRBJ2-7, with TRBD2 as a possible D gene (5 bases). This CDR3 has 15 residues. V dropped 3 bases and J dropped 2 bases, with 14 bases sitting between them. CDR1 LNHDA and CDR2 SQIVND come from the germline V gene (reference sequence).

The chain carries TRBV7-9 and TRBJ2-2; tentatively, D is TRBD2 (6 bases). CDR3 length equals 15 residues. Between the trimmed V and J ends, which lost 5 bases and 7 bases, there was a span of 17 bases. The germline gives CDR1 SEHNR, CDR2 FQNEAQ (reference sequence). The CDR3 coding sequence is TGTGCCAGCAGCGACGGAGGGAGAAGGTTCGGGGAGCTGTTTTTT. This codes for CASSDGGRRFGELFF.

A few counts support this clonotype. The CDR3 DNA follows: TGTGCCAGCAGCTCGTGGCATCGGGGGAGGTACAATGAGCAGTTCTTC. Its protein is CASSSWHRGRYNEQFF. The rearrangement uses TRBV5-6 and TRBJ2-1, with a weak D call TRBD2 (6 bases). Trimming left V 3 bases short and J 4 bases short, with 17 bases between. In germline, CDR1 is SGHDT, CDR2 YYEEEE. The CDR3 has 16 amino acids.

The chain recombines TRBV12-3 or TRBV12-4 with TRBJ2-3, with 11 bases identical to TRBD2. This CDR3 has 19 residues. J gave up 2 bases and V 3 bases, and 13 bases lay outside the gene matches. The DNA of the CDR3 is TGTGCCAGCAGTTTCGGGCTAGCGGGGGGCCCGTCACACACAGATACGCAGTATTTT. Its translation is CASSFGLAGGPSHTDTQYF.